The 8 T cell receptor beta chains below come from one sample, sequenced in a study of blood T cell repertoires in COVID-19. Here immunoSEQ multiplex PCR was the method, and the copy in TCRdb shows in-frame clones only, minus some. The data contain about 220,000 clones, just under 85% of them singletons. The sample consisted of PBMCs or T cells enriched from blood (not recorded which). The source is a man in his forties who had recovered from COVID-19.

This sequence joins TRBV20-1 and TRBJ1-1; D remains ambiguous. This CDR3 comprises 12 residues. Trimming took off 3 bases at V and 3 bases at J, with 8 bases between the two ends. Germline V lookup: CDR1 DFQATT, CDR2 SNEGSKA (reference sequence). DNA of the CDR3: TGCAGTGCTAGTTTCGGGGACACTGAAGCTTTCTTT. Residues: CSASFGDTEAFF.

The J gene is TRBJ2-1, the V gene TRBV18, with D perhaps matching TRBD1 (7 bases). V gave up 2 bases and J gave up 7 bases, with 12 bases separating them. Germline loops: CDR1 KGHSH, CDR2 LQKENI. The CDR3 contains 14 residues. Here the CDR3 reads CASSPAGGMNEQFF. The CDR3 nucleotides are TGTGCCAGCTCACCAGCAGGGGGGATGAATGAGCAGTTCTTC.

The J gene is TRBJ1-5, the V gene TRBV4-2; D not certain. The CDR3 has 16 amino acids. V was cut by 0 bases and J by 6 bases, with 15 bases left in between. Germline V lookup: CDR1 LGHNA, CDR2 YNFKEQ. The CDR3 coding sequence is TGTGCCAGCAGCCAAGATAGGCGGGCTGCTAGTCAGCCCCAGCATTTT. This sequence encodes CASSQDRRAASQPQHF.

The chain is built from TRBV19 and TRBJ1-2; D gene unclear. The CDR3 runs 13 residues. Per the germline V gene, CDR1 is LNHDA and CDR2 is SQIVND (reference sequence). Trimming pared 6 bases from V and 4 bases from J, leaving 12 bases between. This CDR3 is CASSDGLFYGYTF. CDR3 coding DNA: TGTGCCAGTAGCGACGGACTTTTCTATGGCTACACCTTC. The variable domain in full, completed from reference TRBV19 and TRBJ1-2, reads DGGITQSPKYLFRKEGQNVTLSCEQNLNHDAMYWYRQDPGQGLRLIYYSQIVNDFQKGDIAEGYSVSREKKESFPLTVTSAQKNPTAFYLCASSDGLFYGYTFGSGTRLTVV.

The CDR3: CASSDRDRGRNYGYTF. The CDR3 nucleotides read TGTGCCAGCAGCGACCGGGACAGAGGGCGGAACTATGGCTACACCTTC. This chain joins TRBV9 and TRBJ1-2; 7 bases map to TRBD1. This CDR3 has 16 residues. V was clipped by 3 bases and J by 2 bases; unmatched bases: 10. Germline V lookup: CDR1 SGDLS, CDR2 YYNGEE. Using reference TRBV9 and TRBJ1-2 for the parts outside the CDR3, the full variable domain is DSGVTQTPKHLITATGQRVTLRCSPRSGDLSVYWYQQSLDQGLQFLIQYYNGEERAKGNILERFSAQQFPDLHSELNLSSLELGDSALYFCASSDRDRGRNYGYTFGSGTRLTVV.

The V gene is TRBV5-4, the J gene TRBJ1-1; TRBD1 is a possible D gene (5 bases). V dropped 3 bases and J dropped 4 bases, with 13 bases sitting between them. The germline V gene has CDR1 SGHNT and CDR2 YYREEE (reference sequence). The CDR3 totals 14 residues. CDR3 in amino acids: CASSSSGPSTEAFF. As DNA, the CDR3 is TGTGCCAGCAGCTCGTCAGGGCCCAGCACTGAAGCTTTCTTT.

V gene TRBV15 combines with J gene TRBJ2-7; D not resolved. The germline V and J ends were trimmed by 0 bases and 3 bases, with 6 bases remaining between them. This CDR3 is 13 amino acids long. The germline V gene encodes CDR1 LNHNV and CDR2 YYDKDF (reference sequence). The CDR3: CATSRDGNYEQYF. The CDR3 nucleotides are TGTGCCACCAGCAGAGATGGCAACTACGAGCAGTACTTC.

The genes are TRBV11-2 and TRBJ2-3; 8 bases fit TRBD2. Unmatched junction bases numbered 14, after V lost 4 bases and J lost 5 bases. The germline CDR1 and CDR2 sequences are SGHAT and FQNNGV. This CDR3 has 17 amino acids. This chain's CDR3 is CASSSLLAEQTGDTQYF. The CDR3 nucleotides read TGTGCCAGCAGCTCGCTACTAGCGGAGCAAACGGGAGATACGCAGTATTTT.